Listed below are T cell receptor beta chains from one sample, sequenced in a study of T cell changes during pregnancy in multiple sclerosis. This table comes from immunoSEQ multiplex PCR, and its TCRdb copy is limited to in-frame clones, with some not included. The data hold around 23,000 clones, with 90% to 95% observed a single time. The specimen comprised CD8+ T cells from peripheral blood mononuclear cells, sampled in the third trimester of pregnancy. These receptors came from a female donor with multiple sclerosis, enrolled in a pregnancy study. CDR3s include the opening cysteine and the closing phenylalanine or tryptophan. D genes are given only for firm matches. For some rows the clone size is stated as once, few or many, or as a class when expanded; others skip it.

abundance: NA
v_gene: TRBV11-2
j_gene: TRBJ2-1
d_gene: TRBD2
CDR3aa: CASSSVAGGPTNEQFF
CDR3nt: TGTGCCAGCAGCTCCGTAGCGGGAGGGCCAACAAATGAGCAGTTCTTC

abundance: NA
v_gene: TRBV4-1
j_gene: TRBJ2-2
d_gene: NA
CDR3aa: CASSQRGGSDTGELFF
CDR3nt: TGCGCCAGCAGCCAGAGGGGGGGGTCCGACACCGGGGAGCTGTTTTTT

abundance: once
v_gene: TRBV9
j_gene: TRBJ2-7
d_gene: NA
CDR3aa: CASSVGGAFYEQYF
CDR3nt: TGTGCCAGCAGCGTAGGCGGGGCCTTCTACGAGCAGTACTTC

abundance: NA
v_gene: TRBV5-5
j_gene: TRBJ1-3
d_gene: NA
CDR3aa: CASLRDTSSGNTIYF
CDR3nt: TGTGCCAGCCTGAGGGACACAAGCTCTGGAAACACCATATATTTT

abundance: NA
v_gene: TRBV7-8
j_gene: TRBJ1-1
d_gene: NA
CDR3aa: CASSPPSTGENTEAFF
CDR3nt: TGTGCCAGCAGCCCGCCCTCGACAGGAGAGAACACTGAAGCTTTCTTT

abundance: NA
v_gene: TRBV9
j_gene: TRBJ1-1
d_gene: NA
CDR3aa: CASSVHRSEATEAFF
CDR3nt: TGTGCCAGCAGCGTCCACAGGAGTGAAGCCACTGAAGCTTTCTTT

abundance: once
v_gene: TRBV19
j_gene: TRBJ1-1
d_gene: TRBD1
CDR3aa: CASSIDPGTVNTEAFF
CDR3nt: TGTGCCAGTAGTATAGACCCCGGGACAGTAAACACTGAAGCTTTCTTT

abundance: NA
v_gene: TRBV19
j_gene: TRBJ2-7
d_gene: TRBD1
CDR3aa: CASTPGTGLSYEQYF
CDR3nt: TGTGCCAGTACTCCCGGGACAGGTCTTTCCTACGAGCAGTACTTC

abundance: NA
v_gene: TRBV27
j_gene: TRBJ1-5
d_gene: NA
CDR3aa: CASRRAGNGNQPQHF
CDR3nt: TGTGCCAGCAGACGTGCAGGGAATGGCAATCAGCCCCAGCATTTT

abundance: NA
v_gene: TRBV6-1
j_gene: TRBJ2-7
d_gene: NA
CDR3aa: CASSDGLSYEQYF
CDR3nt: TGTGCCAGCAGTGATGGTCTGAGTTACGAGCAGTACTTC

abundance: NA
v_gene: TRBV5-4
j_gene: TRBJ2-7
d_gene: NA
CDR3aa: CASSWGVSSYEQYF
CDR3nt: TGTGCCAGCAGCTGGGGGGTCTCCTCCTACGAGCAGTACTTC

abundance: NA
v_gene: TRBV27
j_gene: TRBJ2-5
d_gene: NA
CDR3aa: CASSFKETQYF
CDR3nt: TGTGCCAGCAGTTTTAAAGAGACCCAGTACTTC

abundance: NA
v_gene: TRBV28
j_gene: TRBJ2-3
d_gene: TRBD2
CDR3aa: CASRPETSGPRATQYF
CDR3nt: TGTGCCAGCAGACCGGAGACTAGCGGTCCTAGGGCTACGCAGTATTTT

abundance: once
v_gene: TRBV6-1
j_gene: TRBJ1-6
d_gene: NA
CDR3aa: CASSEYVRNSPLHF
CDR3nt: TGTGCCAGCAGTGAATATGTCAGAAATTCACCCCTCCACTTT

abundance: NA
v_gene: TRBV28
j_gene: TRBJ2-7
d_gene: TRBD2
CDR3aa: CASSFERDYEQYF
CDR3nt: TGTGCCAGCAGTTTTGAGCGGGACTACGAGCAGTACTTC

abundance: NA
v_gene: TRBV6-4
j_gene: TRBJ2-3
d_gene: NA
CDR3aa: CASSDRAGSTDTQYF
CDR3nt: TGTGCCAGCAGTGACCGAGCGGGTAGCACAGATACGCAGTATTTT

abundance: NA
v_gene: TRBV10-2
j_gene: TRBJ2-7
d_gene: TRBD2
CDR3aa: CASSDGPSGIYEQYF
CDR3nt: TGCGCCAGCAGTGATGGCCCTAGCGGAATCTACGAGCAGTACTTC

abundance: NA
v_gene: TRBV19
j_gene: TRBJ2-1
d_gene: TRBD1
CDR3aa: CASSAPGTGHNEQFF
CDR3nt: TGTGCCAGTAGTGCACCCGGGACAGGACACAATGAGCAGTTCTTC

abundance: NA
v_gene: TRBV7-3
j_gene: TRBJ1-1
d_gene: TRBD1
CDR3aa: CASSLTGDGTEAFF
CDR3nt: TGTGCCAGCAGCCTAACAGGGGATGGCACTGAAGCTTTCTTT

abundance: NA
v_gene: TRBV7-2
j_gene: TRBJ1-5
d_gene: NA
CDR3aa: CASSQTRVNQPQHF
CDR3nt: TGTGCCAGCAGCCAGACCAGGGTCAATCAGCCCCAGCATTTT

abundance: NA
v_gene: TRBV7-8
j_gene: TRBJ1-2
d_gene: TRBD1
CDR3aa: CASSLRDRGRDGYTF
CDR3nt: TGTGCCAGCAGCCTCCGGGACAGGGGGCGGGATGGCTACACCTTC

abundance: NA
v_gene: TRBV28
j_gene: TRBJ1-5
d_gene: TRBD1
CDR3aa: CASSSFLDGTVNQPQHF
CDR3nt: TGTGCCAGCAGCTCTTTCCTGGACGGGACAGTCAATCAGCCCCAGCATTTT

abundance: NA
v_gene: TRBV5-4
j_gene: TRBJ2-1
d_gene: TRBD1
CDR3aa: CASSLQETGSNEQFF
CDR3nt: TGTGCCAGCAGCTTGCAAGAGACAGGGTCGAATGAGCAGTTCTTC

abundance: NA
v_gene: TRBV27
j_gene: TRBJ2-3
d_gene: NA
CDR3aa: CASSTLGGRETDTQYF
CDR3nt: TGTGCCAGCAGTACCCTAGGGGGGAGGGAGACAGATACGCAGTATTTT

abundance: NA
v_gene: TRBV19
j_gene: TRBJ2-1
d_gene: TRBD1
CDR3aa: CASSIDPGGPIEQFF
CDR3nt: TGTGCCAGTAGTATAGATCCAGGGGGCCCCATCGAGCAGTTCTTC

abundance: NA
v_gene: TRBV18
j_gene: TRBJ1-2
d_gene: NA
CDR3aa: CASSPRQGTNYGYTF
CDR3nt: TGTGCCAGCTCACCACGGCAGGGAACGAACTATGGCTACACCTTC

abundance: NA
v_gene: TRBV4-2
j_gene: TRBJ2-1
d_gene: NA
CDR3aa: CASSQEGGNEGIEQFF
CDR3nt: TGTGCCAGCAGCCAAGAGGGCGGGAACGAGGGAATTGAGCAGTTCTTC

abundance: NA
v_gene: TRBV7-7
j_gene: TRBJ2-2
d_gene: NA
CDR3aa: CASSPETERNTGELFF
CDR3nt: TGTGCCAGCAGCCCAGAGACAGAAAGGAACACCGGGGAGCTGTTTTTT

abundance: once
v_gene: TRBV5-1
j_gene: TRBJ2-5
d_gene: NA
CDR3aa: CASSLFGSPQETQYF
CDR3nt: TGCGCCAGCAGCTTGTTTGGTTCCCCGCAGGAGACCCAGTACTTC

abundance: NA
v_gene: TRBV4-3
j_gene: TRBJ2-1
d_gene: NA
CDR3aa: CASSQDAPDNEQFF
CDR3nt: TGCGCCAGCAGCCAAGATGCCCCGGACAATGAGCAGTTCTTC

abundance: NA
v_gene: TRBV9
j_gene: TRBJ1-1
d_gene: TRBD1
CDR3aa: CASSSGQGAEAFF
CDR3nt: TGTGCCAGCAGCTCCGGACAGGGGGCTGAAGCTTTCTTT

abundance: NA
v_gene: TRBV18
j_gene: TRBJ1-1
d_gene: TRBD1
CDR3aa: CASSPSLASGGGYTEAFF
CDR3nt: TGTGCCAGCTCACCATCTCTCGCTTCAGGGGGCGGTTACACTGAAGCTTTCTTT

abundance: NA
v_gene: TRBV5-4
j_gene: TRBJ1-1
d_gene: NA
CDR3aa: CASSSSRQVARDTEAFF
CDR3nt: TGTGCCAGCAGCTCATCGCGGCAAGTTGCCCGAGACACTGAAGCTTTCTTT

abundance: NA
v_gene: TRBV7-3
j_gene: TRBJ2-3
d_gene: TRBD2
CDR3aa: CASSIPCGDSGRACRYTQYF
CDR3nt: TGTGCCAGCAGCATACCCTGCGGGGATAGCGGGAGGGCATGCAGATACACGCAGTATTTT

abundance: NA
v_gene: TRBV7-9
j_gene: TRBJ1-2
d_gene: TRBD1
CDR3aa: CASSSREPGQGFGYTF
CDR3nt: TGTGCCAGCAGCTCTAGGGAACCTGGACAGGGGTTTGGCTACACCTTC

abundance: NA
v_gene: TRBV18
j_gene: TRBJ2-1
d_gene: TRBD1
CDR3aa: CASSPGTAHNEQFF
CDR3nt: TGTGCCAGCTCACCTGGGACAGCCCACAATGAGCAGTTCTTC

abundance: NA
v_gene: TRBV11-1
j_gene: TRBJ2-5
d_gene: NA
CDR3aa: CASSLVSGAGETQYF
CDR3nt: TGTGCCAGCAGCTTAGTATCAGGGGCCGGGGAGACCCAGTACTTC

abundance: NA
v_gene: TRBV9
j_gene: TRBJ2-1
d_gene: TRBD2
CDR3aa: CASSEAGGKGNEQFF
CDR3nt: TGTGCCAGCAGCGAGGCGGGGGGCAAGGGTAATGAGCAGTTCTTC

abundance: NA
v_gene: TRBV7-9
j_gene: TRBJ1-1
d_gene: NA
CDR3aa: CASSPVGRGATEAFF
CDR3nt: TGTGCCAGCAGCCCCGTGGGACGGGGGGCCACTGAAGCTTTCTTT

abundance: NA
v_gene: TRBV27
j_gene: TRBJ2-7
d_gene: NA
CDR3aa: CASSTQGNPYEQYF
CDR3nt: TGTGCCAGCAGTACCCAGGGTAATCCCTACGAGCAGTACTTC

abundance: NA
v_gene: TRBV28
j_gene: TRBJ2-7
d_gene: TRBD2
CDR3aa: CASSSPVLAGDSYEQYF
CDR3nt: TGTGCCAGCAGTTCTCCCGTTTTAGCGGGAGACTCCTACGAGCAGTACTTC

abundance: once
v_gene: TRBV6-8
j_gene: TRBJ2-3
d_gene: TRBD2
CDR3aa: CASRGLAGGFTDTQYF
CDR3nt: TGTGCCAGCAGGGGGCTAGCGGGGGGGTTCACAGATACGCAGTATTTT

abundance: NA
v_gene: TRBV5-4
j_gene: TRBJ2-7
d_gene: TRBD2
CDR3aa: CASSFSSGGPYEQYF
CDR3nt: TGTGCCAGCAGCTTTTCTAGCGGGGGACCCTACGAGCAGTACTTC

abundance: NA
v_gene: TRBV6-4
j_gene: TRBJ2-2
d_gene: NA
CDR3aa: CASSDGGNTGELFF
CDR3nt: TGTGCCAGCAGTGACGGAGGGAACACCGGGGAGCTGTTTTTT

abundance: NA
v_gene: TRBV12-5
j_gene: TRBJ2-5
d_gene: NA
CDR3aa: CASGLAPDRDSQETQYF
CDR3nt: TGTGCTAGTGGTTTGGCCCCAGACAGGGACTCACAAGAGACCCAGTACTTC

abundance: once
v_gene: TRBV30
j_gene: TRBJ2-7
d_gene: NA
CDR3aa: CAWSDSAGVYEQYF
CDR3nt: TGTGCCTGGAGTGATTCGGCAGGGGTTTACGAGCAGTACTTC

abundance: NA
v_gene: TRBV7-9
j_gene: TRBJ2-1
d_gene: NA
CDR3aa: CASSQQGTEQFF
CDR3nt: TGTGCCAGCAGCCAACAGGGCACTGAGCAGTTCTTC

abundance: NA
v_gene: TRBV11-2
j_gene: TRBJ2-3
d_gene: TRBD2
CDR3aa: CASSLPGLAVDTQYF
CDR3nt: TGTGCCAGCAGCCTACCGGGACTAGCAGTAGATACGCAGTATTTT

abundance: once
v_gene: TRBV25-1
j_gene: TRBJ2-1
d_gene: TRBD2
CDR3aa: CASSTLAGGPSDEQFF
CDR3nt: TGTGCCAGCAGTACCCTAGCGGGAGGGCCCTCCGATGAGCAGTTCTTC

abundance: NA
v_gene: TRBV6-5
j_gene: TRBJ2-7
d_gene: TRBD2
CDR3aa: CASSPGLGPYEQYF
CDR3nt: TGTGCCAGCAGTCCGGGACTAGGTCCCTACGAGCAGTACTTC

abundance: NA
v_gene: TRBV9
j_gene: TRBJ2-2
d_gene: TRBD2
CDR3aa: CASSAIAGGPGGELFF
CDR3nt: TGTGCCAGCAGCGCGATAGCGGGAGGGCCTGGGGGGGAGCTGTTTTTT

abundance: once
v_gene: TRBV27
j_gene: TRBJ2-3
d_gene: TRBD2
CDR3aa: CASSSLAGRYTQYF
CDR3nt: TGTGCCAGCAGTTCCTTAGCGGGAAGATATACGCAGTATTTT

abundance: NA
v_gene: TRBV9
j_gene: TRBJ2-2
d_gene: NA
CDR3aa: CASSVGNTGELFF
CDR3nt: TGTGCCAGCAGCGTTGGCAACACCGGGGAGCTGTTTTTT

abundance: NA
v_gene: TRBV7-8
j_gene: TRBJ2-7
d_gene: TRBD1
CDR3aa: CASSSGQGSYEQYF
CDR3nt: TGTGCCAGCAGCTCCGGACAGGGATCCTACGAGCAGTACTTC

abundance: NA
v_gene: TRBV6-1
j_gene: TRBJ1-5
d_gene: NA
CDR3aa: CASSEAAGRSNQPQHF
CDR3nt: TGTGCCAGCAGTGAAGCAGCAGGGAGGAGCAATCAGCCCCAGCATTTT